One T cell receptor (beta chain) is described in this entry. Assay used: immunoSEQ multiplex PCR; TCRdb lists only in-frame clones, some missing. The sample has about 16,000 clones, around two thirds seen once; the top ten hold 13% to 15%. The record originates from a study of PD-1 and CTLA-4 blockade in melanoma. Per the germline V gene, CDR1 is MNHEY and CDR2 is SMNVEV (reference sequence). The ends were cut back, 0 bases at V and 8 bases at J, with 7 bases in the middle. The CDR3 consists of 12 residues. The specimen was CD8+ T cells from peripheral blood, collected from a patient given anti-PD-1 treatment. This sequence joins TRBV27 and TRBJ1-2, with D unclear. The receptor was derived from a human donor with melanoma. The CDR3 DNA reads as TGTGCCAGCAGTTTATCAGGGAGCGGCTACACCTTC. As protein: CASSLSGSGYTF.